The 24 T cell receptor beta chains below all came from one sample that was sequenced in a study of long-term antiretroviral therapy in people with HIV. This was the immunoSEQ v3.0 assay at survey level. Assay used: immunoSEQ multiplex PCR; TCRdb lists only in-frame clones, some missing. In the table there are tens of thousands of clones, roughly four fifths of which are singletons. The material was unsorted PBMCs, obtained 1 year after starting antiretroviral therapy. The receptors originated from a man between 18 and 29 years old with HIV.

The CDR3 loop is CASSKGGGYGYTF. CDR3 bases: TGTGCCAGCAGCAAAGGCGGAGGCTATGGCTACACCTTC. The J gene is TRBJ1-2, the V gene TRBV21-1. TRBV21-1 has pseudogene status. CDR3 length: 13 amino acids.

The chain employs TRBV20-1 and TRBJ1-5, with no clear D. Germline CDR1 DFQATT, CDR2 SNEGSKA (reference sequence). The CDR3 runs 11 residues. V was cut by 3 bases and J by 10 bases, with 10 bases left in between. The CDR3 DNA sequence: TGCAGTGCTAGTGACGGTGGACCCCAGCATTTT. It specifies CSASDGGPQHF.

The genes are TRBV9 and TRBJ2-1; D is unresolved. In germline, CDR1 is SGDLS, CDR2 YYNGEE. The CDR3 loop spans 11 amino acids. Trimming stripped 5 bases from V and 7 bases from J, with 7 bases between. DNA for the CDR3: TGTGCCAGCAGTGTCGAGAATGAGCAGTTCTTC. It yields the protein CASSVENEQFF.

V is TRBV6-6 and J is TRBJ2-5, with TRBD1 matching over 9 bases. Trimming removed 5 bases from V and 1 base from J; junction bases left unmatched: 8. This CDR3 is 16 amino acids long. In germline, CDR1 is MNHNY, CDR2 SVGAGI (reference sequence). CDR3 nucleotides: TGTGCCAGCAGTCCCCGGACAGGGGTTCGCCAAGAGACCCAGTACTTC. Protein product: CASSPRTGVRQETQYF.

V and J are TRBV16 and TRBJ2-7, with D unresolved. The germline CDR1 and CDR2 sequences are KGHSY and FQNENV. V was cut by 4 bases and J by 6 bases, with 7 bases left in between. The CDR3 runs to 11 residues. In DNA form, the CDR3 reads TGTGCCAGCAGCCCCGGCGGCGAGCAGTACTTC. This gives the protein CASSPGGEQYF.

The CDR3 loop reads CASSPAGQGGRNTEAFF. CDR3 nucleotide sequence: TGTGCCAGCTCACCAGCGGGACAGGGTGGGAGGAACACTGAAGCTTTCTTT. The rearrangement joins TRBV18 to TRBJ1-1, with 9 bases aligning to TRBD1. CDR3 size: 17 residues. With 2 bases clipped from V and 1 base from J, the junction kept 8 bases outside the gene matches. The germline V gene has CDR1 KGHSH and CDR2 LQKENI.

The chain has TRBV6-5 and TRBJ2-2, with D possibly TRBD2 on 6 matching bases. This CDR3 region has 14 residues. The V and J ends lost 6 bases and 4 bases respectively, with 12 bases between them. Per germline, CDR1 MNHEY and CDR2 SVGAGI. CDR3 loop: CASRGQGGTGELFF. The CDR3 coding sequence is TGTGCCAGCAGGGGGCAGGGAGGCACCGGGGAGCTGTTTTTT.

This clone was detected only once. The genes are TRBV11-1 and TRBJ1-1; D remains ambiguous. The germline V gene has CDR1 SGHAT and CDR2 FQDESV (reference sequence). Trimming removed 3 bases from V and 11 bases from J, with 10 bases in between. CDR3 length: 11 residues. CDR3 DNA sequence: TGTGCCAGCAGCTTCGCAGAGGAGGCTTTCTTT. This sequence encodes CASSFAEEAFF.

CDR3 loop: CASTQSGTANYGYTF. The CDR3 bases are TGTGCCAGCACCCAAAGTGGGACAGCTAACTATGGCTACACCTTC. The gene calls are TRBV28 and TRBJ1-2; 7 nucleotides agree with TRBD1. The CDR3 length is 15 residues. Germline V CDR1 and CDR2: MDHEN, SYDVKM. Unmatched junction bases numbered 8, after V lost 7 bases and J lost 0 bases.

This clone was seen just once. V is TRBV28 and J is TRBJ1-2; 8 bases align to TRBD1. This CDR3 is 13 amino acids long. V was pared by 3 bases and J by 8 bases, with 5 bases of the junction left unmatched. Germline V lookup: CDR1 MDHEN, CDR2 SYDVKM. CDR3 amino acids: CASSFRAGGGYTF. The DNA of the CDR3 is TGTGCCAGCAGTTTTCGGGCAGGGGGCGGCTACACCTTC.

The J gene is TRBJ2-5, the V gene TRBV11-2; 10 bases match TRBD1. CDR1 SGHAT and CDR2 FQNNGV come from the germline V gene. V shed 5 bases and J 5 bases; nucleotides not matched to a gene: 11. This CDR3 spans 16 amino acids. The CDR3 loop reads CASSPHPRTGGETQYF. CDR3 sequence (DNA): TGTGCCAGCAGCCCCCACCCCCGGACAGGGGGTGAGACCCAGTACTTC.

This chain connects TRBV11-3 to TRBJ2-2; a possible D gene is TRBD2 (6 bases). V was clipped by 4 bases and J by 0 bases, with 15 bases between them. From germline, CDR1 is SGHNT and CDR2 YENEEA. This CDR3 spans 17 amino acids. CDR3 in amino acids: CASSSPRWGANTGELFF. CDR3 coding DNA: TGTGCCAGCAGCTCACCACGTTGGGGGGCGAACACCGGGGAGCTGTTTTTT.

The CDR3 coding sequence is TGTGCCAGCAGCGTAGCTGGGAGAAGCACAGATACGCAGTATTTT. Encoded protein: CASSVAGRSTDTQYF. This chain joins TRBV9 and TRBJ2-3; D may be TRBD2 (5 bases). Trimming stripped 0 bases from V and 0 bases from J, with 8 bases between. This CDR3 contains 15 residues. Germline CDR1 SGDLS, CDR2 YYNGEE. Looking up the rest from reference TRBV9 and TRBJ2-3 gives the full variable domain: DSGVTQTPKHLITATGQRVTLRCSPRSGDLSVYWYQQSLDQGLQFLIQYYNGEERAKGNILERFSAQQFPDLHSELNLSSLELGDSALYFCASSVAGRSTDTQYFGPGTRLTVL.

The rearrangement joins TRBV11-2 to TRBJ2-7, with TRBD1 identical over 11 bases. Looked up from germline, CDR1 is SGHAT and CDR2 is FQNNGV. After removal of 5 bases from V and 4 bases from J, the junction contained 4 bases not matched to a gene. This CDR3 has 14 amino acids. CDR3 sequence reads: CASSKDRGRYEQYF. CDR3 nucleotides: TGTGCCAGCAGCAAGGACAGGGGGCGGTACGAGCAGTACTTC.

The gene calls are TRBV5-1 and TRBJ1-2, with a weak D call TRBD1 (6 bases). The germline gives CDR1 SGHRS, CDR2 YFSETQ. The CDR3 extends over 13 amino acids. Between the trimmed V and J ends, which lost 2 bases and 6 bases, there was a span of 11 bases. The CDR3 DNA reads TGCGCCAGCAGCTTAGTCGCAGGGGATGGCTACACCTTC. Protein: CASSLVAGDGYTF.

The chain employs TRBV5-8 and TRBJ1-1; D is possibly TRBD1 (5 bases). Germline CDR1 and CDR2: SGHTS and YDEGEE. V lost 4 bases and J 0 bases, leaving 13 bases between the germline ends. This CDR3 is built from 15 residues. In DNA, the CDR3 is TGTGCCAGCAGCCCTCCGGGACGGATGAACACTGAAGCTTTCTTT. Translation gives CASSPPGRMNTEAFF.

Here the CDR3 DNA reads TGTGCTAGTGGTTTTGCGTATGAGCAGTTCTTC. Translating gives CASGFAYEQFF. The chain combines TRBV12-5 with TRBJ2-1, with unresolved D. CDR3 size: 11 residues. Trimming took off 3 bases at V and 8 bases at J, with 5 bases between the two ends. CDR1 is LGHNT and CDR2 is FRNRAP in the germline V gene. Based on the CDR3 plus reference TRBV12-5 and TRBJ2-1, the full variable domain is DARVTQTPRHKVTEMGQEVTMRCQPILGHNTVFWYRQTMMQGLELLAYFRNRAPLDDSGMPKDRFSAEMPDATLATLKIQPSEPRDSAVYFCASGFAYEQFFGPGTRLTVL.

V and J are TRBV15 and TRBJ1-1; tentative D call: TRBD1 (5 bases). CDR1 and CDR2 (germline): LNHNV, YYDKDF (reference sequence). The CDR3 runs 15 residues. V gave up 4 bases and J gave up 0 bases, with 12 bases separating them. This CDR3 is CATSNPTGLNTEAFF. Written as DNA, the CDR3 is TGTGCCACCAGCAACCCAACAGGCCTGAACACTGAAGCTTTCTTT.

The CDR3 region is CASSLAGLHYGYTF. The CDR3 nucleotides are TGTGCCAGCAGCTTAGCCGGCCTACACTATGGCTACACCTTC. The J gene is TRBJ1-2, the V gene TRBV7-2; D is unclear. The germline CDR1 and CDR2 sequences are SGHTA and FQGNSA. V lost 0 bases and J lost 3, with 8 bases in between. The CDR3 spans 14 residues.

The chain links TRBV5-5 to TRBJ2-1, with TRBD2 matching 7 bases. The CDR3 totals 14 residues. The germline V gene has CDR1 SGHKS and CDR2 YYEKEE (reference sequence). With V trimmed by 4 bases and J by 10 bases, 11 bases remained unmatched. The CDR3 loop reads CASSPTMGGGEQFF. CDR3 coding DNA: TGTGCCAGCAGCCCTACCATGGGCGGGGGAGAGCAGTTCTTC.

The chain combines TRBV10-3 with TRBJ1-1, with 9 bases identical to TRBD1. J was trimmed by 4 bases and V by 6 bases; bases with no gene match: 6. The CDR3 runs 14 residues. Germline V gives CDR1 ENHRY, CDR2 SYGVKD. CDR3: CAISRTGEITEAFF. The CDR3 nucleotides read TGTGCCATCAGCCGGACAGGGGAGATCACTGAAGCTTTCTTT.

The chain has TRBV5-6 and TRBJ2-7; D ambiguous. The CDR3 is made up of 13 amino acids. The germline V gene encodes CDR1 SGHDT and CDR2 YYEEEE. Trimming left V 3 bases short and J 0 bases short, with 7 bases between. The CDR3 is CASSSQDSYEQYF. The CDR3 DNA reads as TGTGCCAGCAGCTCTCAGGACTCCTACGAGCAGTACTTC.

The J gene is TRBJ2-1, the V gene TRBV27; D gene ambiguous. The V gene lost 6 bases and the J gene lost 1 base, with 13 bases spanning the gap. The CDR3 runs to 15 residues. Germline V CDR1 and CDR2: MNHEY, SMNVEV (reference sequence). The DNA of the CDR3 is TGTGCCAGCAGACACCCGGCGCCTTCCTACAATGAGCAGTTCTTC. It yields the protein CASRHPAPSYNEQFF.

The V and J genes are TRBV27 and TRBJ2-7; 8 bases align to TRBD2. The CDR3 consists of 16 residues. V dropped 4 bases and J dropped 3; count of bases not matched to a gene: 11. CDR1 and CDR2 from the germline V gene are MNHEY and SMNVEV (reference sequence). The CDR3 loop reads CASSSILAAALYEQYF. The CDR3 DNA follows: TGTGCCAGCAGTTCAATACTAGCGGCGGCCCTCTACGAGCAGTACTTC.